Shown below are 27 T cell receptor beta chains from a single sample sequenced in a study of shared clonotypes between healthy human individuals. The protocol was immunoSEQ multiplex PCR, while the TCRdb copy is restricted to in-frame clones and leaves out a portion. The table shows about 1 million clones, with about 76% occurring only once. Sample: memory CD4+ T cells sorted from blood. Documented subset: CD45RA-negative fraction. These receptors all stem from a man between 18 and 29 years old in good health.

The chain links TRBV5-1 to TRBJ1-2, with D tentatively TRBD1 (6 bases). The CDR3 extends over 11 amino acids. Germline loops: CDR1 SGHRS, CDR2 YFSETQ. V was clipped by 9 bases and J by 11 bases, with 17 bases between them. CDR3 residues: CAIRTVISYTF. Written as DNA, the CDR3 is TGCGCCATCCGGACAGTAATCTCGTACACCTTC.

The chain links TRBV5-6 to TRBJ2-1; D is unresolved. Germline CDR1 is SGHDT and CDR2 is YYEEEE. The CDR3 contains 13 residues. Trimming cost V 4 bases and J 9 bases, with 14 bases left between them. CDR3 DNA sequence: TGTGCCAGCAGCCCACTCCCAGTGACTGAGCAGTTCTTC. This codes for CASSPLPVTEQFF.

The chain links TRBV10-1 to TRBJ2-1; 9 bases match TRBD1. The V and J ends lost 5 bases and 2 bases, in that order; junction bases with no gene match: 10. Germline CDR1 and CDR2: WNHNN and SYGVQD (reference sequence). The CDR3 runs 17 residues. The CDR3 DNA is TGCGCCAGCAGTCGGACAGGGGCACCTCCTACCTACAATGAGCAGTTCTTC. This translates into CASSRTGAPPTYNEQFF.

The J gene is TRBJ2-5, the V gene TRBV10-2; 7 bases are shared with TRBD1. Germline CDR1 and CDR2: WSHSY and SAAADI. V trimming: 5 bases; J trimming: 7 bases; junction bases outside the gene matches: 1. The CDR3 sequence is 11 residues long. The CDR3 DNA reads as TGCGCCAGCAGTCGACAGGGGACCCAGTACTTC. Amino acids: CASSRQGTQYF.

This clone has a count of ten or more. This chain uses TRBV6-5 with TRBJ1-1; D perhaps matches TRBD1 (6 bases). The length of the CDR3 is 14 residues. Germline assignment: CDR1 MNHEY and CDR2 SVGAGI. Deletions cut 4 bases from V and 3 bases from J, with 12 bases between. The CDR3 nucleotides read TGTGCCAGCAGTTCCCTGACAGGCTACACTGAAGCTTTCTTT. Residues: CASSSLTGYTEAFF.

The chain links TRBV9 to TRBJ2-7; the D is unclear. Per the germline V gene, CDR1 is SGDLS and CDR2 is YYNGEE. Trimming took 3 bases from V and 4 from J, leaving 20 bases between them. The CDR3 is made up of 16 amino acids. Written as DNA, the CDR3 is TGTGCCAGCAGCGCCGGTGGTGCCCTAGAACCTTACGAGCAGTACTTC. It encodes CASSAGGALEPYEQYF.

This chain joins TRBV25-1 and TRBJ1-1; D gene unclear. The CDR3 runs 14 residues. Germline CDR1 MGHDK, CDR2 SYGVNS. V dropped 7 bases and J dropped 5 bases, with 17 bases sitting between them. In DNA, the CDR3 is TGTGCCAGCATCCAATCCGGGTCGAGGACTGAAGCTTTCTTT. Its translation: CASIQSGSRTEAFF.

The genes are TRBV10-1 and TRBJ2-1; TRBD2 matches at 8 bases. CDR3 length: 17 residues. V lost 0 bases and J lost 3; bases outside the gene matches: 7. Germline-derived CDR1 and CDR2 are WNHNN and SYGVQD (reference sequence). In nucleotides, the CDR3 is TGCGCCAGCAGTGAGTCGGGGCGGGGGGCCAACTACAATGAGCAGTTCTTC. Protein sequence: CASSESGRGANYNEQFF.

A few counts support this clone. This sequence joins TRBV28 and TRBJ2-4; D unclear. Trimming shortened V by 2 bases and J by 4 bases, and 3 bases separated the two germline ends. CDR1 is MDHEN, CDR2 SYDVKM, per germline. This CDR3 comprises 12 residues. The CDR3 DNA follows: TGTGCCAGCAGTTTACAGAAAAACATTCAGTACTTC. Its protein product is CASSLQKNIQYF.

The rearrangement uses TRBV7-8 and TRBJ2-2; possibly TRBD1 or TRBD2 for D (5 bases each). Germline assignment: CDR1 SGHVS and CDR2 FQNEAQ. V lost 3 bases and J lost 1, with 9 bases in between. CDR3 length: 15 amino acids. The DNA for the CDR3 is TGTGCCAGCAGCTTGGGACGGGAGAACACCGGGGAGCTGTTTTTT. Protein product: CASSLGRENTGELFF.

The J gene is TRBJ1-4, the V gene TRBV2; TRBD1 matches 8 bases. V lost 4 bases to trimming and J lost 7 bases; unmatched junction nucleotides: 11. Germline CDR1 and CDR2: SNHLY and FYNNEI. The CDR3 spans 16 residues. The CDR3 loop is CASSGLQGGRAEKLFF. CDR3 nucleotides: TGTGCCAGCAGTGGTCTACAGGGGGGTAGGGCTGAAAAACTGTTTTTT. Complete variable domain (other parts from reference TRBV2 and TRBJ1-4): EPEVTQTPSHQVTQMGQEVILRCVPISNHLYFYWYRQILGQKVEFLVSFYNNEISEKSEIFDDQFSVERPDGSNFTLKIRSTKLEDSAMYFCASSGLQGGRAEKLFFGSGTQLSVL.

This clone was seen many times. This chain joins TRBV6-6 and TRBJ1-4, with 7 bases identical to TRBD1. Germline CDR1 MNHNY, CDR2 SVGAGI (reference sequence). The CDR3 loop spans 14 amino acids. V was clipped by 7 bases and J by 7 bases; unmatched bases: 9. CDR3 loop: CASTRDSPFEKLFF. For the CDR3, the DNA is TGTGCCAGCACCCGGGACAGCCCCTTTGAAAAACTGTTTTTT.

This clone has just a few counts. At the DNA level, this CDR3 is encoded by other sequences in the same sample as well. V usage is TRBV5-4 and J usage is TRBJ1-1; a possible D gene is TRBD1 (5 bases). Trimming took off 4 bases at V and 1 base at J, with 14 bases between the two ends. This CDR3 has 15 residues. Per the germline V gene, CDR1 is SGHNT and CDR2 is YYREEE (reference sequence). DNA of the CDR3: TGTGCCAGCAGCCGGGACGGCCCCCAGAACACTGAAGCTTTCTTT. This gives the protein CASSRDGPQNTEAFF.

The CDR3 DNA is TGTGCCAGTAATAATCAGGGGGCGGGAAATTCACCCCTCCACTTT. Translating gives CASNNQGAGNSPLHF. The V gene is TRBV19, the J gene TRBJ1-6; 8 bases line up with TRBD1. The CDR3 runs to 15 residues. Germline V gives CDR1 LNHDA, CDR2 SQIVND (reference sequence). Unmatched junction bases numbered 9, after V lost 7 bases and J lost 7 bases.

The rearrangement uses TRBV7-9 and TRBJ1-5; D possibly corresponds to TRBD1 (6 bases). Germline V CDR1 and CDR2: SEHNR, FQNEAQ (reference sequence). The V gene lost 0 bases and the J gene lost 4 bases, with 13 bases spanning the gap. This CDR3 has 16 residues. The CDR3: CASSLARPGENQPQHF. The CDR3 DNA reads TGTGCCAGCAGCTTAGCTCGGCCAGGGGAGAATCAGCCCCAGCATTTT.

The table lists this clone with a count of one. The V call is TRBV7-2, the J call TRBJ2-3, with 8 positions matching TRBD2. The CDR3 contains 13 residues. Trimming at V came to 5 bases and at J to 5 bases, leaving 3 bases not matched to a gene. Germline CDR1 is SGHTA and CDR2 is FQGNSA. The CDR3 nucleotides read TGTGCCAGCAGCCCCGGGGGGGAAGATACGCAGTATTTT. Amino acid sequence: CASSPGGEDTQYF. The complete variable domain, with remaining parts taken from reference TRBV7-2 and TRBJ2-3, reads GAGVSQSPSNKVTEKGKDVELRCDPISGHTALYWYRQSLGQGLEFLIYFQGNSAPDKSGLPSDRFSAERTGGSVSTLTIQRTQQEDSAVYLCASSPGGEDTQYFGPGTRLTVL.

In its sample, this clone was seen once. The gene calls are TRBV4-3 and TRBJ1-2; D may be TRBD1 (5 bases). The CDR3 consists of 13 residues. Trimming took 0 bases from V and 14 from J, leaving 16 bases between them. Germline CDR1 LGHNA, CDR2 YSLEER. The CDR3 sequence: CASSQDRGHESTF. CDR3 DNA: TGCGCCAGCAGCCAAGATAGAGGACACGAGTCGACCTTC.

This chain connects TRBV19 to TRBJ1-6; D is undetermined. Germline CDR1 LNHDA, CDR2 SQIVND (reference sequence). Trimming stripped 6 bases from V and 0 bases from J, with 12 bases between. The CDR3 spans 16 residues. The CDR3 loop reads CASSRTPSSYNSPLHF. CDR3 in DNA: TGTGCCAGTAGCAGGACCCCGAGCTCCTATAATTCACCCCTCCACTTT.

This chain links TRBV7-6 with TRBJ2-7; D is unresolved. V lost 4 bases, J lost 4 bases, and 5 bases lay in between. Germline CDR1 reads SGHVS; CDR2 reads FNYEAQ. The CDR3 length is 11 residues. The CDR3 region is CASSSEYEQYF. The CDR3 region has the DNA TGTGCCAGCAGCTCGGAATACGAGCAGTACTTC.

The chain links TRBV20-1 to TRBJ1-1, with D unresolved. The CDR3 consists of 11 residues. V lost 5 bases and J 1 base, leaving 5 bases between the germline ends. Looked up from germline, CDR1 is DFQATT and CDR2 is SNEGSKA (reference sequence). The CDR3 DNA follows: TGCAGTGCTCTTTGGAACACTGAAGCTTTCTTT. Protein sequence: CSALWNTEAFF.

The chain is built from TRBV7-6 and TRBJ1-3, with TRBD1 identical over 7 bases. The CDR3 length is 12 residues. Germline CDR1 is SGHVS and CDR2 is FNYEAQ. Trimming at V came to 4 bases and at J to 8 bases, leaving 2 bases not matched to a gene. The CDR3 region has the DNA TGTGCCAGCAGCTCAGGGGGAGACACCATATATTTT. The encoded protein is CASSSGGDTIYF. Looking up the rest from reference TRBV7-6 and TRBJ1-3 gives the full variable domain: GAGVSQSPRYKVTKRGQDVALRCDPISGHVSLYWYRQALGQGPEFLTYFNYEAQQDKSGLPNDRFSAERPEGSISTLTIQRTEQRDSAMYRCASSSGGDTIYFGEGSWLTVV.

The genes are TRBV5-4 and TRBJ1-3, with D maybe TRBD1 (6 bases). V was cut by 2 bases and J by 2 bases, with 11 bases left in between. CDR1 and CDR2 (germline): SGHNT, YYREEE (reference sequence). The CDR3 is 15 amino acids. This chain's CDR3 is CASSFMRGAGNTIYF. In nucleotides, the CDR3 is TGTGCCAGCAGCTTTATGAGGGGGGCTGGAAACACCATATATTTT. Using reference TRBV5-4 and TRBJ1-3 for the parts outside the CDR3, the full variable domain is ETGVTQSPTHLIKTRGQQVTLRCSSQSGHNTVSWYQQALGQGPQFIFQYYREEENGRGNFPPRFSGLQFPNYSSELNVNALELDDSALYLCASSFMRGAGNTIYFGEGSWLTVV.

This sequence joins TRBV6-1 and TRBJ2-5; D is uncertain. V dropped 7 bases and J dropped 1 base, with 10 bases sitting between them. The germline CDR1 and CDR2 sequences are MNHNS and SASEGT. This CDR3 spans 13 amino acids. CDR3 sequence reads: CASTWHTQETQYF. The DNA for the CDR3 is TGTGCCAGCACGTGGCATACCCAAGAGACCCAGTACTTC.

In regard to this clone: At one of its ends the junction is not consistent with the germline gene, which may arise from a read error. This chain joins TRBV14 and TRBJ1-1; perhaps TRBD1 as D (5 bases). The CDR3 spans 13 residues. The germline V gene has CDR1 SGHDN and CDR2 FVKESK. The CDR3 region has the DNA TGTGCCAGCAGCGGGGACGGGAACGCTGAAGCTTTCTTT. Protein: CASSGDGNAEAFF.

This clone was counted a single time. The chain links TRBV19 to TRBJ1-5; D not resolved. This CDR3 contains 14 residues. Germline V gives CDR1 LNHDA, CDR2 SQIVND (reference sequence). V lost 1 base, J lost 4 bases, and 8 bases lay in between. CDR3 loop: CASSIGKPNQPQHF. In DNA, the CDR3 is TGTGCCAGTAGTATAGGAAAGCCTAATCAGCCCCAGCATTTT.

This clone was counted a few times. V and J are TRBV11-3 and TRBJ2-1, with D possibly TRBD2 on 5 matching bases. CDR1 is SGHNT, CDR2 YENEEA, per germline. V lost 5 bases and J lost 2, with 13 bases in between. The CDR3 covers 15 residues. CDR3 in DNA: TGTGCCAGCAGCCCCCTAAGCGGCCCCTACAATGAGCAGTTCTTC. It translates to CASSPLSGPYNEQFF. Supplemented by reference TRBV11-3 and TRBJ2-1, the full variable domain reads EAGVVQSPRYKIIEKKQPVAFWCNPISGHNTLYWYLQNLGQGPELLIRYENEEAVDDSQLPKDRFSAERLKGVDSTLKIQPAELGDSAVYLCASSPLSGPYNEQFFGPGTRLTVL.

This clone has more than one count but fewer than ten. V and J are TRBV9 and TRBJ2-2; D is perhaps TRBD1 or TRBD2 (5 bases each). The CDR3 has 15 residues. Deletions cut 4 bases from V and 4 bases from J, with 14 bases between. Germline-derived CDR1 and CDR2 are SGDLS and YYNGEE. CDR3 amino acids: CASSTGPGGTGELFF. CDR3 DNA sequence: TGTGCCAGCAGCACCGGGCCTGGGGGCACCGGGGAGCTGTTTTTT.